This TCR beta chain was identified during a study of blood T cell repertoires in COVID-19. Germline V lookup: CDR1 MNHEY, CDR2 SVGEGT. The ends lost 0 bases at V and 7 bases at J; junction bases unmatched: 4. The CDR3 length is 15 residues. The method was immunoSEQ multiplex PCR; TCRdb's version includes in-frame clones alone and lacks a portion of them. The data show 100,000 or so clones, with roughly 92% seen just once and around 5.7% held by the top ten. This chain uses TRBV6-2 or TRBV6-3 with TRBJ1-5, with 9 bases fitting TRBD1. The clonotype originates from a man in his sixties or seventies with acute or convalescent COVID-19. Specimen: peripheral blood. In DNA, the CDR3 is TGTGCCAGCAGTTACTCCTACAGGGGGCAGCAGCCCCAGCATTTT. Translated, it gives CASSYSYRGQQPQHF.